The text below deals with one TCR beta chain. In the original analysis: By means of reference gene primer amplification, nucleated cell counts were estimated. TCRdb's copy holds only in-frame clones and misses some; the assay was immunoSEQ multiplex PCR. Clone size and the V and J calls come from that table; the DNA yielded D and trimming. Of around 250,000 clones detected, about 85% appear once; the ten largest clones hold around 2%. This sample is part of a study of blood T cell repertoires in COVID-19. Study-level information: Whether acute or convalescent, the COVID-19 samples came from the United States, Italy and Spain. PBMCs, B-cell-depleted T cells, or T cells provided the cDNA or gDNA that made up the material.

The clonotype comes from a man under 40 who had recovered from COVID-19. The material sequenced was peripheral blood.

The CDR3 nucleotides read TGCGCCAGCAAAAACCTGGGGCGGGGAGACACAGATACGCAGTATTTT. Amino acid sequence: CASKNLGRGDTDTQYF. The chain links TRBV10-2 to TRBJ2-3; TRBD2 is a possible D gene (6 bases). Deletions cut 7 bases from V and 2 bases from J, with 19 bases between. The CDR3 runs to 16 residues. CDR1 and CDR2 (germline): WSHSY, SAAADI.